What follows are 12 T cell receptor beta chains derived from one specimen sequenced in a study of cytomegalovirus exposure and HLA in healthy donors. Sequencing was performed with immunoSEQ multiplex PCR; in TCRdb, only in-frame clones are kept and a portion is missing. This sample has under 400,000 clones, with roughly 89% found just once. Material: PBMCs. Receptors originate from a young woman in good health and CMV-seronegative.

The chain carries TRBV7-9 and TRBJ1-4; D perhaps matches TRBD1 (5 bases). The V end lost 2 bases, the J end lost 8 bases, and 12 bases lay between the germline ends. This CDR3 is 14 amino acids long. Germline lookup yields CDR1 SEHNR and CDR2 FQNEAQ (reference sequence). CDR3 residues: CASSLSRVHEKLFF. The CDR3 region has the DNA TGTGCCAGCAGCTTAAGCAGGGTACACGAAAAACTGTTTTTT.

The CDR3 protein is CAWRPVPGMLEYEQYF. The CDR3 DNA reads TGTGCCTGGAGACCAGTCCCAGGGATGTTGGAATACGAGCAGTACTTC. This rearrangement joins TRBV30 to TRBJ2-7; the D gene is possibly TRBD1 (5 bases). Germline CDR1 GTSNPN, CDR2 SVGIG (reference sequence). With 3 bases removed from V and 4 bases from J, the gap between germline ends came to 22 bases. The CDR3 length is 16 residues.

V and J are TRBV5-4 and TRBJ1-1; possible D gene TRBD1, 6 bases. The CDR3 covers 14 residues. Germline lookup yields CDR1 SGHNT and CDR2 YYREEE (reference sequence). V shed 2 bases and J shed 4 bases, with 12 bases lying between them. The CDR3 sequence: CASSLGGGFTEAFF. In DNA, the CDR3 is TGTGCCAGCAGCTTAGGGGGGGGGTTCACTGAAGCTTTCTTT.

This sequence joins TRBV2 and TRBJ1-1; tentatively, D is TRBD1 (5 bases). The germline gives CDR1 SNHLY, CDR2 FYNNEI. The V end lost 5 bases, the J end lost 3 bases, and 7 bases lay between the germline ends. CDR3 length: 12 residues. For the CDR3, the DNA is TGTGCCAGCAGTCTACAGGACACTGAAGCTTTCTTT. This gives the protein CASSLQDTEAFF.

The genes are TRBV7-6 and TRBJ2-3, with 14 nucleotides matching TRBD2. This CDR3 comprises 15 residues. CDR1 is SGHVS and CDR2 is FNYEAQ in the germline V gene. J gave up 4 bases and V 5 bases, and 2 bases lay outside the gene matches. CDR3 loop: CASSLTSGRADTQYF. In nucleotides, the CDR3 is TGTGCCAGCAGCCTGACTAGCGGGAGGGCAGATACGCAGTATTTT.

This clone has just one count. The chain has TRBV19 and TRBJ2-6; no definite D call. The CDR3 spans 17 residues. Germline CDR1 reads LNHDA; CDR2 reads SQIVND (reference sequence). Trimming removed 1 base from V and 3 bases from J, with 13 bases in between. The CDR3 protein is CASSIGARPYGANVLTF. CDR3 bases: TGTGCCAGTAGTATAGGTGCCAGGCCGTATGGGGCCAACGTCCTGACTTTC.

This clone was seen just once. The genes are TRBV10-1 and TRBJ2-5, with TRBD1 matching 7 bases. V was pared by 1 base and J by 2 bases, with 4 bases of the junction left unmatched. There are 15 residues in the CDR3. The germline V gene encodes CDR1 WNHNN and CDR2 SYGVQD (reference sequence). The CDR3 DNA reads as TGCGCCAGCAGTGAGTGGACAGGCGGACAAGAGACCCAGTACTTC. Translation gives CASSEWTGGQETQYF.

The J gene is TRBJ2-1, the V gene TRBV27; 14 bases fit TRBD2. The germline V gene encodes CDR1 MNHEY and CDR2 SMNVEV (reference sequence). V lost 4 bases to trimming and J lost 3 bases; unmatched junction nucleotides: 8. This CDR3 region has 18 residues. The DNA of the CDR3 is TGTGCCAGCAGTTCCTCCGGGACTAGCGGGGGATTCTACAATGAGCAGTTCTTC. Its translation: CASSSSGTSGGFYNEQFF.

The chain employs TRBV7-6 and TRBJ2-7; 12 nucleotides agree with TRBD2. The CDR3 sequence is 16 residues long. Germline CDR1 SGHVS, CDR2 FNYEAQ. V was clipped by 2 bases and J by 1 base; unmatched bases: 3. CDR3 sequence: CASSLTTSGGSYEQYF. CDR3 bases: TGTGCCAGCAGCTTAACGACTAGCGGGGGATCCTACGAGCAGTACTTC. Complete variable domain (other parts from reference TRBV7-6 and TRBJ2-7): GAGVSQSPRYKVTKRGQDVALRCDPISGHVSLYWYRQALGQGPEFLTYFNYEAQQDKSGLPNDRFSAERPEGSISTLTIQRTEQRDSAMYRCASSLTTSGGSYEQYFGPGTRLTVT.

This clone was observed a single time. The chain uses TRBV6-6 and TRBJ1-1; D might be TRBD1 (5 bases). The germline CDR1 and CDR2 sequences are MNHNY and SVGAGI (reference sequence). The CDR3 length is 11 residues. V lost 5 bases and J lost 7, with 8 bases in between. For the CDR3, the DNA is TGTGCCAGCAGTCGACAGCTTGAAGCTTTCTTT. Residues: CASSRQLEAFF.

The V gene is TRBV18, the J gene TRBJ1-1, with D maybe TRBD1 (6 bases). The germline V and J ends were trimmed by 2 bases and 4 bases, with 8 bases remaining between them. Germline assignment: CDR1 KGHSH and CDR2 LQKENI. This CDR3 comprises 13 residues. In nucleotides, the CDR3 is TGTGCCAGCTCACCAACAGGGTCCACTGAAGCTTTCTTT. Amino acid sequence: CASSPTGSTEAFF. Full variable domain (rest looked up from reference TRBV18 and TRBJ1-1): NAGVMQNPRHLVRRRGQEARLRCSPMKGHSHVYWYRQLPEEGLKFMVYLQKENIIDESGMPKERFSAEFPKEGPSILRIQQVVRGDSAAYFCASSPTGSTEAFFGQGTRLTVV.

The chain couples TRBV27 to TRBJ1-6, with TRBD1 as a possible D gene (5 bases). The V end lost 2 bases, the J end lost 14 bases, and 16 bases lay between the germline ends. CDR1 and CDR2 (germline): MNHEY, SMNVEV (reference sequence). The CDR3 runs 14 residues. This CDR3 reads CASSLTWGRATLHF. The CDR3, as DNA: TGTGCCAGCAGTTTAACTTGGGGGAGGGCCACCCTCCACTTT.